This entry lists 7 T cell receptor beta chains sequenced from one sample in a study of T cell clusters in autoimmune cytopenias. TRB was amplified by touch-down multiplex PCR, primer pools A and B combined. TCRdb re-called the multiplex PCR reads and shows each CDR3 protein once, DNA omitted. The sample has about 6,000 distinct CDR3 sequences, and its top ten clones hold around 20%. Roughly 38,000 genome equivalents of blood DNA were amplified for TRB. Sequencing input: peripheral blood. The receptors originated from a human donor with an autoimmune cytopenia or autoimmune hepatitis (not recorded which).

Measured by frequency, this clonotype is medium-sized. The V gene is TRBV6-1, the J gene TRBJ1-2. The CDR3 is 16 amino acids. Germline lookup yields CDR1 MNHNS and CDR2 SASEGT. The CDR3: CASSEAMPMAGYGYTF.

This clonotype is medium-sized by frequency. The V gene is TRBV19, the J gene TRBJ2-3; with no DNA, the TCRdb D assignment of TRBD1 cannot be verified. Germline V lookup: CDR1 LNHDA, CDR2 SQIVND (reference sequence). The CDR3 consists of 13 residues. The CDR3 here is CASSRGGTDTQYF.

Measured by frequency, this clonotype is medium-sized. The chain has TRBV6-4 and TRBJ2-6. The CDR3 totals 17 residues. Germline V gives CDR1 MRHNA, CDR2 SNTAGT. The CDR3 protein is CASSDQTSSSGANVLTF.

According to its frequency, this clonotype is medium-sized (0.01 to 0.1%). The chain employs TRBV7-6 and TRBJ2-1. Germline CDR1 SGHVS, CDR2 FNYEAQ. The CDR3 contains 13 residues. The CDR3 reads CASSLGRYNEQFF.

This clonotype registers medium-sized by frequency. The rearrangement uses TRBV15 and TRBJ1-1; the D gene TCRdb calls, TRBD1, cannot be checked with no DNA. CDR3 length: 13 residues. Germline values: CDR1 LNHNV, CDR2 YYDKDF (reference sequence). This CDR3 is CATLGQGDTEAFF.

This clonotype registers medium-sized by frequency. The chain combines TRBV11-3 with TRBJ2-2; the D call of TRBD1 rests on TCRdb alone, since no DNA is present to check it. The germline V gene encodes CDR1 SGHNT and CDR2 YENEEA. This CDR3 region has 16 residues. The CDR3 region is CASRFKSRGGTGELFF.

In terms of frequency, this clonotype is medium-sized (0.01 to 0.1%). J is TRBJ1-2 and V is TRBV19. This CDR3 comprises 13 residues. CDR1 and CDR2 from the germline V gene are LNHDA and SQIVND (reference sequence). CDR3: CASSIGTADGYTF.